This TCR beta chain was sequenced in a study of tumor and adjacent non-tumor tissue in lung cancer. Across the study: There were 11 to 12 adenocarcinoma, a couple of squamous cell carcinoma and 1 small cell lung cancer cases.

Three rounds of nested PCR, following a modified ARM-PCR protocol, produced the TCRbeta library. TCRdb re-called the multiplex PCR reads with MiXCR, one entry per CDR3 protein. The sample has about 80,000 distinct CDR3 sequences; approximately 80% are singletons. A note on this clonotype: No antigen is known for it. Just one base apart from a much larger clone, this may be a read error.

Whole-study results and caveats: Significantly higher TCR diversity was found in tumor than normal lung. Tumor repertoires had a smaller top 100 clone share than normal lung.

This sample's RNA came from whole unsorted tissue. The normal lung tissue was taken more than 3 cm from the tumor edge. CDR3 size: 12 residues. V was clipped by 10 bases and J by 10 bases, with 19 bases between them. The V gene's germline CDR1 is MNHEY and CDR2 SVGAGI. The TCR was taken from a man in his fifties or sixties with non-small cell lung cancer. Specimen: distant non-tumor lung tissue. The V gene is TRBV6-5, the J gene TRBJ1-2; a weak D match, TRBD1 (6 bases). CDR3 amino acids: CATLGQNDVYTF. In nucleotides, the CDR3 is TGTGCCACCCTCGGACAGAATGATGTCTACACCTTC.